This entry describes one T cell receptor beta chain. No antigen is known for it. It has no much larger one-base neighbor in the sample; base qualities were not kept. This record belongs to a study of shared clonotypes between healthy human individuals (TCRdb year 2020). For the wider study: Two women and three men aged 18 to 49 years were included in the cohort. Libraries were prepared and TCR repertoires were sequenced by different laboratories using diverse techniques, in order to increase sequencing depth and limit assay-specific biases. To estimate repertoire size and how much clonotype sharing occurs between individuals, the study deeply sequenced the blood TCR repertoires of several healthy adults. Per donor, three plates each were used for CD4 naive and CD4 memory, two for CD8 naive, and one for CD8 memory. Leukapheresis yielded between about 0.85 and 10 billion PBMCs per donor. General conclusions and limits of the study: Rarefaction of sorted-subset datasets indicated incomplete sequencing despite the large sequencing depth. Sampling was restricted to blood, and TCR repertoires in tissue are likely to differ from TCR repertoires in blood. Sharing across a handful of donors was observed for approximately 5% of naive CD4, 3% to 3.5% of naive CD8, 2% to 2.5% of memory CD4, and roughly 0.43% of memory CD8 clonotypes. Estimated clonotype richness was generally larger for naive than for memory subsets. The small number of donors limited the genetic and exposure-history diversity represented. Compared with non-shared clonotypes, the clonotypes found in all four sorted-subset donors had higher generation probabilities. Based on pairwise subsampling, the degree of clonotype sharing among donors was expected to be affected by sequencing depth.

CDR1 and CDR2, looked up from the germline V gene (reference sequence), are SEHNR and FQNEAQ. The CDR3, from cysteine to phenylalanine, totals 15 residues. Just the 45-base CDR3 DNA is kept, in frame starting at base 1. V gives up 0 bases and J gives up 3 bases, and the segment between their germline ends measures 12 bases. CD8 naive samples consisted of CD45RO-negative cells that were positively selected for CCR7, yielding a CD45RA+CCR7+ population without TemRA cells. The donors were healthy, HIV-negative adults who had no recently reported acute infections or vaccinations. Every donor was a Caucasian adult residing in Nashville, Tennessee, USA. Blood was collected by leukapheresis, and PBMCs were isolated by Ficoll-Histopaque density gradient centrifugation and then cryopreserved in liquid nitrogen vapor phase. Analytical flow cytometry was used to check the purity and quantity of each magnetically sorted T cell population. Each sorted fraction had its genomic DNA isolated and then quantified by UV absorbance on a Nanodrop 2000c.

Using the deep immunoSEQ assay, TCR CDR3 regions were amplified from genomic DNA by multiplex PCR. Genomic DNA extracted from each cell subset was distributed evenly over all wells of several immunoSEQ 96-well plates, and each plate served as one replicate. For sorted subsets, roughly 0.2 ug genomic DNA, equal to tens of thousands of T cell genomes, was loaded into each replicate PCR. The purified libraries were quantified using a Qubit 3.0 fluorometer, sized with a Bioanalyzer 2100, and then quantified again using the KAPA Library Quantification kit. Each immunoSEQ 96-well plate was sequenced on its own single-read 150-cycle Illumina NextSeq 550 flow cell. In the authors' own workflow: Because the immunoSEQ output included only junctional sequences and no quality scores, the filtering could not be the same as the filtering used for full-length reads. To assign V/J genes and CDR3, sequences were annotated against IMGT germline references using PyIR, a Python wrapper for IgBLAST v1.9. Reads with weak V/J assignments (E-value above 1e-6), missing CDR3, stop codons, out-of-frame junctions, or ambiguous translated residues were removed. V3J clonotypes were defined as sequences sharing the same inferred V gene, J gene, and CDR3 amino acid sequence. The percentage overlap between two repertoires was calculated by dividing the number of shared unique clonotypes by the size of the smaller repertoire. Three approaches were used to assess repertoire richness: RTK rarefaction, the Chao1 estimator, and Recon v2.1 estimates of unobserved clonotypes. Generation probabilities for all TCRbeta clonotypes obtained by the gDNA method from four donors were computed using OLGA. TCRdb took over this immuneACCESS table, retaining in-frame rearrangements with V and J assigned. Such tables are incomplete; in checked studies, under half of the missing clones stem from an unresolved V gene, and the remainder is unexplained. The V and J calls and clone size come from that table; D and trimming were worked out from the DNA. The sample records 650,000 to 800,000 clones, approximately 90% of which are singletons. The ten largest account for roughly 22% of the sample.

The sequencing sample was made of naive CD8+ T cells sorted from blood. In the paper's terms, the cell subset or site label means: CD45RA+CCR7+. The rearrangement combines TRBV7-9 with TRBJ2-7; a confident D gene designation cannot be given. This TCR was recovered from a man aged 30 to 45 in good health. The CDR3 is CASSLAIGIGYEQYF. The bases are TGTGCCAGCAGCTTAGCGATAGGGATCGGCTACGAGCAGTACTTC. The CDR3, completed at both ends by the reference TRBV7-9 and TRBJ2-7 genes, gives the full variable domain DTGVSQNPRHKITKRGQNVTFRCDPISEHNRLYWYRQTLGQGPEFLTYFQNEAQLEKSRLLSDRFSAERPKGSFSTLEIQRTEQGDSAMYLCASSLAIGIGYEQYFGPGTRLTVT.